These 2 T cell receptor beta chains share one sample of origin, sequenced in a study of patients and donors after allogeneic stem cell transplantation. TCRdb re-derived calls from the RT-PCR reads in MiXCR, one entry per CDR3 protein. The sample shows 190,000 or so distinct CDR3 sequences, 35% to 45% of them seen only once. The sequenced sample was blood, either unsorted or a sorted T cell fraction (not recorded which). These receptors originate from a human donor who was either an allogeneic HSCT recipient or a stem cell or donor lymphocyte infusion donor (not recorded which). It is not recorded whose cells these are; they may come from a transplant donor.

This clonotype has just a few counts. CDR3 nucleotide sequence: TGTGCCATCAGTGAGGAAAGGGGACCGAACTATGGCTACACCTTC. This translates into CAISEERGPNYGYTF. The chain recombines TRBV10-3 with TRBJ1-2; a possible D gene is TRBD1 (5 bases). The CDR3 totals 15 residues. Germline CDR1 reads ENHRY; CDR2 reads SYGVKD. Trimming left V 2 bases short and J 2 bases short, with 12 bases between.

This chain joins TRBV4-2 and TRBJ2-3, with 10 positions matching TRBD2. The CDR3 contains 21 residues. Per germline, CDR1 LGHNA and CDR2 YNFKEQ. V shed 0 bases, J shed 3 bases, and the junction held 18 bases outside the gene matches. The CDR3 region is CASSQDPPSGGRAQGTDTQYF. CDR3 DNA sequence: TGTGCCAGCAGCCAAGATCCCCCTAGCGGGGGCCGGGCCCAGGGAACAGATACGCAGTATTTT.